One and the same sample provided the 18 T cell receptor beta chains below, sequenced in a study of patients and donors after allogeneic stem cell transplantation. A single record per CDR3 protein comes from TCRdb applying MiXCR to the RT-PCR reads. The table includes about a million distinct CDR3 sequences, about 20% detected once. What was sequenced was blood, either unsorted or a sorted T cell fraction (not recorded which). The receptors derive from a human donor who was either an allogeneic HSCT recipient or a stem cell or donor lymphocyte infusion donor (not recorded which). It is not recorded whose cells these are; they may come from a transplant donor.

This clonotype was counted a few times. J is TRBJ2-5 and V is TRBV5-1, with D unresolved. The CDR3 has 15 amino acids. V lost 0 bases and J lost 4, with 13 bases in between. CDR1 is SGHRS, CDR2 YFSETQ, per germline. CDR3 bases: TGCGCCAGCAGCTTGGTGGACCGCTCCGGAGAGACCCAGTACTTC. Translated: CASSLVDRSGETQYF.

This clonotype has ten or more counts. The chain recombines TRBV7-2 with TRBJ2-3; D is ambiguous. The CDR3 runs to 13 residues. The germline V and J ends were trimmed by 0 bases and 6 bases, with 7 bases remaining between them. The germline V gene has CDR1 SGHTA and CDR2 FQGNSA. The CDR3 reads CASSLASSDTQYF. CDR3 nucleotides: TGTGCCAGCAGCTTAGCCTCCTCGGATACGCAGTATTTT.

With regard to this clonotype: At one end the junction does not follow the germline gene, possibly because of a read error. The CDR3 protein is CSAYKRRDAF. Here the CDR3 DNA reads TGCAGTGCGTACAAGCGGAGGGACGCCTTC. V gene TRBV20-1 combines with J gene TRBJ1-2; D perhaps matches TRBD1 (5 bases). This CDR3 is 10 amino acids long. Germline CDR1 reads DFQATT; CDR2 reads SNEGSKA (reference sequence).

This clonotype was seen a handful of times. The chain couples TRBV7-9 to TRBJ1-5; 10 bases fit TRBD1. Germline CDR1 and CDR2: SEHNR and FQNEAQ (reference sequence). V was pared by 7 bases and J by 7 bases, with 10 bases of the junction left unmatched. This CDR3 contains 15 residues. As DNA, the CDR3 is TGTGCCAGCACTCCGGGACAGGGGAGCGGGCAGCCCCAGCATTTT. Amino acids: CASTPGQGSGQPQHF.

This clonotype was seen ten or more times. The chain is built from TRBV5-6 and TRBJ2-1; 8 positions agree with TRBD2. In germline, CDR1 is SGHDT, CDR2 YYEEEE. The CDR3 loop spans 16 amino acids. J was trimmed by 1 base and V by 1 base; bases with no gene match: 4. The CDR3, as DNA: TGTGCCAGCAGCTTGTGGCTAGCGGGTTCCTACAATGAGCAGTTCTTC. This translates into CASSLWLAGSYNEQFF.

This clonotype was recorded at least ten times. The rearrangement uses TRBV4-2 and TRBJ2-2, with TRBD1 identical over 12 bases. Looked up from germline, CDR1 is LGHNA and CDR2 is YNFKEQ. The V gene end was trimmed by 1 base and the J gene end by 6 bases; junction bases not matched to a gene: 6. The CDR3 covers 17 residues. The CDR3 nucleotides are TGTGCCAGCAGCCAAGTCCAGGGACAGGGGGCGTCCGGGGAGCTGTTTTTT. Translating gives CASSQVQGQGASGELFF.

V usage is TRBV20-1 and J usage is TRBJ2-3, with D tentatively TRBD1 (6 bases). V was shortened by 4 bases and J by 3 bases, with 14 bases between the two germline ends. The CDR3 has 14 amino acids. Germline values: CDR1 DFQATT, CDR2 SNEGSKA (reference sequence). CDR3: CSAMPATGTDTQYF. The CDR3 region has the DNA TGCAGTGCTATGCCAGCTACAGGGACAGATACGCAGTATTTT.

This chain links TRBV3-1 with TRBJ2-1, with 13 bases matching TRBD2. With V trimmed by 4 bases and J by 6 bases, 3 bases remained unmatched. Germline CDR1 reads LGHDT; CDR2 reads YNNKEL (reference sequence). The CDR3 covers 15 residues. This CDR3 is CASSLGTSGVNEQFF. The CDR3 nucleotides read TGTGCCAGCAGCCTGGGGACTAGCGGGGTCAATGAGCAGTTCTTC.

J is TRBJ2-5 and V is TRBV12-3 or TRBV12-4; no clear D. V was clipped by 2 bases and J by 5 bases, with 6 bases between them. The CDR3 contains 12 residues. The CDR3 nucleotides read TGTGCCAGCAGTTTAACCCCGGAGACCCAGTACTTC. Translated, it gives CASSLTPETQYF.

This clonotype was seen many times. This CDR3 reads CASSPGLAGVSQEYF. The CDR3 DNA follows: TGTGCCAGCAGTCCGGGACTAGCGGGAGTGTCTCAGGAGTATTTT. The V call is TRBV28, the J call TRBJ2-3; 14 bases fit TRBD2. Germline CDR1 is MDHEN and CDR2 is SYDVKM. V lost 5 bases and J lost 13; bases outside the gene matches: 11. The length of the CDR3 is 15 residues.

The chain's CDR3 is CASSPSGMGTEAFF. DNA of the CDR3: TGTGCCAGCTCACCATCGGGGATGGGCACTGAAGCTTTCTTT. This chain uses TRBV18 with TRBJ1-1; no definite D call. The CDR3 runs to 14 residues. CDR1 is KGHSH, CDR2 LQKENI, per germline. Trimming shortened V by 2 bases and J by 4 bases, and 11 bases separated the two germline ends.

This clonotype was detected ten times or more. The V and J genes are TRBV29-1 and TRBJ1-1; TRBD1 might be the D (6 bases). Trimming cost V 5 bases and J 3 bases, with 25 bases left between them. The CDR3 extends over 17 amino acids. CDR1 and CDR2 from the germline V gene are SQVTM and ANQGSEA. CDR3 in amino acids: CSVSGGGQGASDTEAFF. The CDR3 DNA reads TGCAGCGTTTCCGGAGGGGGGCAGGGCGCTTCGGACACTGAAGCTTTCTTT.

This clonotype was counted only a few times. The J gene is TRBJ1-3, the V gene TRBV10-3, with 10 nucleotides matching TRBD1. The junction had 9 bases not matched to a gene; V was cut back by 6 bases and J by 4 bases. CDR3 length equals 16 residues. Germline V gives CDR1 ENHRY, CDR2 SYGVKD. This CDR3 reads CAISDMGQGFGNTIYF. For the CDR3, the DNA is TGTGCCATCAGCGACATGGGACAGGGGTTCGGAAACACCATATATTTT.

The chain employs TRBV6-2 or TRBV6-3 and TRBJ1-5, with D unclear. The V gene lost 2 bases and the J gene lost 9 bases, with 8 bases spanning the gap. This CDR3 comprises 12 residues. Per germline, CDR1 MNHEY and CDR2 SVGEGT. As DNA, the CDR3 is TGTGCCAGCAGTTACCGGGAGGCGCCCCAGCATTTT. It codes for CASSYREAPQHF.

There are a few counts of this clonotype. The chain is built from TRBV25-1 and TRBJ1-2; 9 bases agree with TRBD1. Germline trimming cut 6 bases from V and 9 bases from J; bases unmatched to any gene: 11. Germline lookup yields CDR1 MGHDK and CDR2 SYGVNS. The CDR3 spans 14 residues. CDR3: CASSREPGTGRYTF. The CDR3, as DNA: TGTGCCAGCAGCCGGGAGCCCGGGACAGGGCGCTACACCTTC.

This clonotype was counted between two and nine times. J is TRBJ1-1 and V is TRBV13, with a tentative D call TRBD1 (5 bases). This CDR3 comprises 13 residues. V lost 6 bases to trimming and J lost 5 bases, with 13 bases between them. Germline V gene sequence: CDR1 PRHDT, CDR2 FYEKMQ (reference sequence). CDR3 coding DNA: TGTGCCAGCAGGTCGGGGGGTGAAACTGAAGCTTTCTTT. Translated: CASRSGGETEAFF.

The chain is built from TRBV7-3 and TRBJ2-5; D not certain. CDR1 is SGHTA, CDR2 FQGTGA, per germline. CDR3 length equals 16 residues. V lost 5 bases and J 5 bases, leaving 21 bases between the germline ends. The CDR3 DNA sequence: TGTGCCAGCAGCCCGACCGGGTCCCTAGTCGGGGAGACCCAGTACTTC. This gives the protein CASSPTGSLVGETQYF.

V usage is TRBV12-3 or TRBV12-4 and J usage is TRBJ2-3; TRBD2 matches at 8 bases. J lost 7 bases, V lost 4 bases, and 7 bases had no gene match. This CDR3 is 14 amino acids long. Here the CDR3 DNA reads TGTGCCAGCAGTTCACCCGGGACTAGGTATACGCAGTATTTT. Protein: CASSSPGTRYTQYF.